A single TCR beta chain is shown here with its context. Its specificity is not known. At one end the junction does not follow the germline gene, possibly because of a read error. In the PCR, 60 Vbeta and 13 Jbeta primers were used. TCRdb's table, derived via immunoSEQ multiplex PCR, lists solely in-frame clones and lacks some. Among about 150,000 clones listed, roughly 86% were seen once. The sample originates from a study of cytomegalovirus exposure and HLA in healthy donors. Study observations and caveats: A classifier reportedly called cytomegalovirus status with high sensitivity and specificity. The productive fraction for most TCR beta V segments was about 87% or about 30% in an earlier analysis. Some highly shared sequence variants likely arose as a pipeline artifact.

The CDR3 loop spans 13 amino acids. Per the germline V gene, CDR1 is SEHNR and CDR2 is FQNEAQ (reference sequence). The chain employs TRBV7-9 and TRBJ2-7; D call uncertain. The sample was PBMCs. This sequence originates from a woman in her thirties or forties in good health and CMV-seronegative. The CDR3 spells CSSSFRDSYEQYF. The CDR3 DNA reads as TGTTCCAGCAGCTTTCGAGACTCCTACGAGCAGTACTTC.